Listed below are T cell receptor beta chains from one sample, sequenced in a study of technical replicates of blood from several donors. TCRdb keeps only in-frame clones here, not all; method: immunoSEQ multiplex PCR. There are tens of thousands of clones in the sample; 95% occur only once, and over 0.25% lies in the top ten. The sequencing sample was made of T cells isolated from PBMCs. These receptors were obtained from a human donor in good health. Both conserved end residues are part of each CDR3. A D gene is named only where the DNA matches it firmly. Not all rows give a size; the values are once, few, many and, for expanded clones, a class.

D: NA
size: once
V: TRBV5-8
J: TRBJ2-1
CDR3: CASSFDGSSYNEQFF
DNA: TGTGCCAGCAGCTTTGATGGCAGCTCCTACAATGAGCAGTTCTTC

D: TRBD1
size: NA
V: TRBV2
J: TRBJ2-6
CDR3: CASNLDRSAGVGSGANVLTF
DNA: TGTGCCAGCAACCTGGACAGGTCGGCTGGAGTGGGGTCTGGGGCCAACGTCCTGACTTTC

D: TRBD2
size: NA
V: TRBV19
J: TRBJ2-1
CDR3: CASSNPPAGVLGGEQFF
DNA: TGTGCCAGTAGTAACCCGCCGGCGGGGGTCTTAGGTGGTGAGCAGTTCTTC

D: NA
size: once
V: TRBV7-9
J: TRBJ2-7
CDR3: CASSLDFSAYEQYF
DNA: TGTGCCAGCAGCTTAGATTTTAGCGCCTACGAGCAGTACTTC

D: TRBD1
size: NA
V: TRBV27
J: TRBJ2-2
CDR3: CASSSGTGNTGELFF
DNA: TGTGCCAGCAGTTCGGGGACAGGGAACACCGGGGAGCTGTTTTTT

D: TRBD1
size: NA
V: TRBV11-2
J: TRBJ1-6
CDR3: CASSNRDRDNSPLHF
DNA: TGTGCCAGCAGCAACCGGGACAGGGATAATTCACCCCTCCACTTT

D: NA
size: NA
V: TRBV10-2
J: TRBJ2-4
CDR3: CASREKGLPGFKNIQYF
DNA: TGCGCCAGCAGAGAGAAGGGCCTACCGGGGTTCAAAAACATTCAGTACTTC

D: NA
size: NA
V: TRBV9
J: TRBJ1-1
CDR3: CASSVGHPTSF
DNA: TGTGCCAGCAGCGTAGGACACCCAACCTCCTTT

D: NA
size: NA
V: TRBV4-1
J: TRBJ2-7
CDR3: CASSQFTSLSYEQYF
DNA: TGCGCCAGCAGCCAATTTACTAGCCTCTCCTACGAGCAGTACTTC

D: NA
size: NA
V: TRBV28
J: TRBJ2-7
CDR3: CASSPLGAGVSEQYF
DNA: TGTGCCAGCAGTCCCCTTGGGGCAGGGGTAAGCGAGCAGTACTTC

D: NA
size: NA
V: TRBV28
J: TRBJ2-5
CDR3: CASSPTGVWETQYF
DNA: TGTGCCAGCAGTCCTACGGGTGTTTGGGAGACCCAGTACTTC

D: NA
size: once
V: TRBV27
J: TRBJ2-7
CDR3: CASSLRTTPYEQYF
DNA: TGTGCCAGCAGTTTACGCACAACACCCTACGAGCAGTACTTC

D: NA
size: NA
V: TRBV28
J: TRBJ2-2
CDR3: CASSLVGTGELFF
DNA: TGTGCCAGCAGTTTAGTCGGCACCGGGGAGCTGTTTTTT

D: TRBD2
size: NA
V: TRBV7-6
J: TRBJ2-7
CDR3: CASSPGLASYEQYF
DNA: TGTGCCAGCAGCCCCGGACTAGCGTCATACGAGCAGTACTTC

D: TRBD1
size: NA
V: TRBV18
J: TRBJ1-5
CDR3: CASSPEAGTDYQPQHF
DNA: TGTGCCAGCTCACCAGAAGCCGGGACAGATTATCAGCCCCAGCATTTT

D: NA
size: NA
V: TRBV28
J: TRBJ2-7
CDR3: CASGMRAGYYPYEQYF
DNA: TGTGCCAGCGGTATGCGAGCAGGGTATTATCCCTACGAGCAGTACTTC

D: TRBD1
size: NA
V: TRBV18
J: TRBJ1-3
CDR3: CASSPGTGNPSGNTIYF
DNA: TGTGCCAGCTCACCTGGGACAGGGAACCCTTCTGGAAACACCATATATTTT

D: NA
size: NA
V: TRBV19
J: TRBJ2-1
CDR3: CASTLTGLEQFF
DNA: TGTGCCAGTACTCTAACCGGACTCGAGCAGTTCTTC

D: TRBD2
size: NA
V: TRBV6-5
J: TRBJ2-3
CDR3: CASNNWTSGRSAQYF
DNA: TGTGCCAGCAACAACTGGACTAGCGGGAGATCAGCGCAGTATTTT

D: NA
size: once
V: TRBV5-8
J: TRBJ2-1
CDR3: CASSIWTDNEQFF
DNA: TGTGCCAGCAGCATATGGACAGACAATGAGCAGTTCTTC

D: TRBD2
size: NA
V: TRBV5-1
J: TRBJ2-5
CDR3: CASSLGGLAVETQYF
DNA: TGCGCCAGCAGCTTGGGCGGACTAGCGGTCGAGACCCAGTACTTC

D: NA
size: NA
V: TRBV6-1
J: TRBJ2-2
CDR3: CASSDRGGELFF
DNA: TGTGCCAGCAGTGACAGGGGAGGGGAGCTGTTTTTT

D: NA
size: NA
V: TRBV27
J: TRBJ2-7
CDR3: CASSHGQSSYEQYF
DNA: TGTGCCAGCAGTCACGGACAGAGCTCCTACGAGCAGTACTTC

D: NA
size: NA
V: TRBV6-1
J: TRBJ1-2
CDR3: CASSGVDRTANYGYTF
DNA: TGTGCCAGCAGTGGTGTAGACAGGACAGCTAACTATGGCTACACCTTC

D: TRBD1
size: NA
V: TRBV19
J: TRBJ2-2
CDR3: CASKTGQGALTGELFF
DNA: TGTGCCAGCAAAACGGGGCAGGGGGCTCTTACCGGGGAGCTGTTTTTT

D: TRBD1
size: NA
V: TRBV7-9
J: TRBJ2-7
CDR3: CASSLRSRGPRPFYEQYF
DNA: TGTGCCAGCAGCTTACGATCCAGGGGGCCCAGGCCCTTTTACGAGCAGTACTTC

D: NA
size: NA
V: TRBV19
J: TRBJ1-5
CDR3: CASSIEGGSNQPQHF
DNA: TGTGCCAGTAGTATTGAGGGGGGGAGCAATCAGCCCCAGCATTTT

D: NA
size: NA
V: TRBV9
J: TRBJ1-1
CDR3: CASSVAESNTEAFF
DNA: TGTGCCAGCAGCGTAGCTGAGAGTAACACTGAAGCTTTCTTT

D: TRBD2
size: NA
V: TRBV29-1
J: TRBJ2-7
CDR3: CSVAGTSSYEQYF
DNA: TGCAGCGTTGCCGGGACTAGCTCCTACGAGCAGTACTTC

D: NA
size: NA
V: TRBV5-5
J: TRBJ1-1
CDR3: CASSLGAGTTEAFF
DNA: TGTGCCAGCAGCTTGGGCGCAGGGACTACTGAAGCTTTCTTT

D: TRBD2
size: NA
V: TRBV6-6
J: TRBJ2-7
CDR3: CASSYASLAGVPEQYF
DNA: TGTGCCAGCAGTTACGCCTCACTAGCGGGAGTTCCCGAGCAGTACTTC

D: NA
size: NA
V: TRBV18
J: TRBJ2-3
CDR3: CASSPSQGSADTQYF
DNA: TGTGCCAGCTCACCTTCCCAGGGGTCGGCAGATACGCAGTATTTT

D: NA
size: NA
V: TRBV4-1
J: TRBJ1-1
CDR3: CASSGPLLNTEAFF
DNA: TGCGCCAGCAGTGGTCCTCTATTGAACACTGAAGCTTTCTTT

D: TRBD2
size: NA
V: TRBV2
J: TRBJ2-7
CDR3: CASSEPTGGYEQYF
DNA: TGTGCCAGCAGTGAGCCCACGGGAGGGTACGAGCAGTACTTC

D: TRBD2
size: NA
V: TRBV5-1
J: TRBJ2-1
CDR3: CASSFGTSGGENEQFF
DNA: TGCGCCAGCAGCTTCGGGACTAGCGGGGGAGAGAATGAGCAGTTCTTC

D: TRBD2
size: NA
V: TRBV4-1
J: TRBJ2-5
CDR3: CASSQGQRGGLEETQYF
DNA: TGCGCCAGCAGCCAAGGCCAGCGGGGGGGCTTGGAAGAGACCCAGTACTTC

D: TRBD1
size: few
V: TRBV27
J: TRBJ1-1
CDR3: CASSSGGFAEAFF
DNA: TGTGCCAGCAGTTCAGGGGGCTTCGCTGAAGCTTTCTTT

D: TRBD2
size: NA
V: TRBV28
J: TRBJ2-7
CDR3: CASSLPGTGLLSGAGGSDEQYF
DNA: TGTGCCAGCAGTTTACCGGGTACTGGCCTCCTTTCAGGAGCGGGAGGGTCAGACGAGCAGTACTTC

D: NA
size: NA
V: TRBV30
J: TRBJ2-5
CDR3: CAFHRRGSQETQYF
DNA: TGTGCCTTCCACCGAAGGGGAAGCCAAGAGACCCAGTACTTC

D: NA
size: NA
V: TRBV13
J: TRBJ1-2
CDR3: CASSGRQETVYGYTF
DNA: TGTGCCAGCAGCGGCCGACAGGAGACGGTCTATGGCTACACCTTC

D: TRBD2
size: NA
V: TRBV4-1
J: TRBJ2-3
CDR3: CASSGGLAGVGLRTDTQYF
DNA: TGCGCCAGCAGCGGGGGACTAGCGGGTGTCGGGTTGAGGACAGATACGCAGTATTTT

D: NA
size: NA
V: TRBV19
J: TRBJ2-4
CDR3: CASSVKGGRLEAKNIQYF
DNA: TGTGCCAGTAGTGTGAAGGGAGGACGACTAGAAGCCAAAAACATTCAGTACTTC

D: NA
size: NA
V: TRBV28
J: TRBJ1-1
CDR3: CASSPRRTANTEAFF
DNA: TGTGCCAGCAGCCCCCGGCGGACAGCTAACACTGAAGCTTTCTTT

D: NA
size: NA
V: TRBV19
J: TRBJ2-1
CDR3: CASSIEGVHNEQFF
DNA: TGTGCCAGTAGTATAGAAGGGGTTCACAATGAGCAGTTCTTC

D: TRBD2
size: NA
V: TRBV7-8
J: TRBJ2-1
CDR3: CASSLALARLAGDNEQFF
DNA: TGTGCCAGCAGCTTAGCTCTCGCCAGACTAGCGGGGGACAATGAGCAGTTCTTC

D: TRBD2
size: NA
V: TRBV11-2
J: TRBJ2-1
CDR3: CASSPPSGRGYNEQFF
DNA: TGTGCCAGCAGCCCGCCAAGCGGGAGGGGATACAATGAGCAGTTCTTC

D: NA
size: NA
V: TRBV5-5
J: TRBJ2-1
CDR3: CASSLVQQPYNEQFF
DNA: TGTGCCAGCAGCTTGGTACAGCAACCCTACAATGAGCAGTTCTTC

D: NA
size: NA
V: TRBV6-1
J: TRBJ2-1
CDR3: CASKPSSDNEQFF
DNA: TGTGCCAGCAAGCCTAGTAGCGACAATGAGCAGTTCTTC

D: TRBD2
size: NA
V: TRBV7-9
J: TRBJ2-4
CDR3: CASIPMRGRGNIQYF
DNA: TGTGCCAGCATTCCCATGAGAGGGAGGGGAAACATTCAGTACTTC

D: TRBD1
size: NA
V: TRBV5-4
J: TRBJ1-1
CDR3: CASSSLRQGADTEAFF
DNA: TGTGCCAGCAGCTCCCTTAGACAGGGGGCAGACACTGAAGCTTTCTTT

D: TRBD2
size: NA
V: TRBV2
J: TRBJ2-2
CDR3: CASSLHPGLAIGGELFF
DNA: TGTGCCAGCAGTCTTCACCCGGGACTAGCGATCGGCGGGGAGCTGTTTTTT

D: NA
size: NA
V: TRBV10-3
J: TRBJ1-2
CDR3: CAISEDSTYGYTF
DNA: TGTGCCATCAGTGAGGACAGCACCTATGGCTACACCTTC

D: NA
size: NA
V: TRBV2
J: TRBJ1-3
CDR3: CASSDPRERGNTIYF
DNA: TGTGCCAGCAGTGACCCCAGGGAACGTGGAAACACCATATATTTT

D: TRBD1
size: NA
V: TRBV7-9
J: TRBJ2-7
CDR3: CASGYGGTGDYEQYF
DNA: TGTGCCAGCGGCTACGGGGGGACAGGGGACTACGAGCAGTACTTC

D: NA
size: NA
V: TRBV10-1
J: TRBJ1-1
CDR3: CASSDVRQEAFF
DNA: TGCGCCAGCAGTGACGTCCGACAGGAAGCTTTCTTT

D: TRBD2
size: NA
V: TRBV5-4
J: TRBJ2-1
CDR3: CASSPLGWEGEQFF
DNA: TGTGCCAGCAGCCCACTGGGTTGGGAGGGTGAGCAGTTCTTC

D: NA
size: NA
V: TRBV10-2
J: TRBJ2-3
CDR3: CASNRLEYTDTQYF
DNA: TGCGCCAGCAATCGACTAGAATACACAGATACGCAGTATTTT

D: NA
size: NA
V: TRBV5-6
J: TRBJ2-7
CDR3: CASLGGGLHEQYF
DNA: TGTGCCAGCTTAGGGGGGGGTCTCCACGAGCAGTACTTC

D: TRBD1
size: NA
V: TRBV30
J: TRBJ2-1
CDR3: CAWSPLGTGGDEQFF
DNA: TGTGCCTGGAGTCCCCTCGGGACAGGGGGGGATGAGCAGTTCTTC